This passage covers 5 T cell receptor beta chains from one sample sequenced in a study of T cells expressing NK-cell markers (dated by TCRdb to 2020 to 2021). The library was generated by 5' RACE. TCRdb records Illumina HiSeq 2000 as the sequencer. TCRdb reprocessed the reads and lists each CDR3 protein sequence as a single entry, with no DNA. This sample's records show 150,000 to 160,000 distinct CDR3 sequences. The top ten hold 37% of the sample. Sequencing input: blood T cells: a sorted CD56 or NKG2C T cell subset, CD4+ or CD8+ T cells, or bulk PBMC T cells (not recorded which). Receptor source: a woman aged 50 to 65 in good health. Donor details come from another sample of the same person, matched by shared clones.

V gene TRBV4-2 combines with J gene TRBJ2-1. The CDR3 contains 17 residues. Germline CDR1 LGHNA, CDR2 YNFKEQ. The CDR3 protein is CASSQGRRLASYNEQFF.

The chain employs TRBV6-1 and TRBJ2-1; TCRdb selects TRBD2, and the lack of DNA leaves this call unchecked. This CDR3 comprises 16 residues. In germline, CDR1 is MNHNS, CDR2 SASEGT. CDR3 protein: CASSGFERTYYNEQFF.

This chain connects TRBV2 to TRBJ1-5. The germline gives CDR1 SNHLY, CDR2 FYNNEI. The CDR3 length is 14 residues. This CDR3 is CASSDPPRYQPQHF.

This chain links TRBV20-1 with TRBJ1-3; without DNA, the TCRdb call of TRBD1 cannot be checked. Germline V CDR1 and CDR2: DFQATT, SNEGSKA (reference sequence). The CDR3 is 13 residues long. The chain's CDR3 is CSASQGDGNTIYF.

The chain carries TRBV13 and TRBJ2-3. There are 16 residues in the CDR3. Germline V gene lookup returns CDR1 PRHDT and CDR2 FYEKMQ (reference sequence). The chain's CDR3 is CASSLGLAANTDTQYF.